This is a list of T cell receptor beta chains from one sample in a study of blood T cell repertoires in COVID-19. The repertoire was sequenced with immunoSEQ multiplex PCR; TCRdb's copy has only in-frame clones and lacks some. The sample lists 300,000 or so clones; approximately 89% were seen once. Sequences were obtained from PBMCs or T cells enriched from blood (not recorded which). The receptors originated from a woman in her fifties or sixties who had been exposed to COVID-19. The CDR3 runs from the conserved cysteine through the conserved F or W. D genes are given only for firm matches. The listing skips clone size in some rows; elsewhere it reads once, few, many or a size class.

clone size,D gene,CDR3 length,J gene,V gene,CDR3 DNA,CDR3 protein
.,TRBD1,16,TRBJ2-7,TRBV5-5,TGTGCCAGCAGCAAGCTACCGGGACAGGGGTCCGGCGAGCAGTACTTC,CASSKLPGQGSGEQYF
.,.,14,TRBJ1-5,TRBV7-8,TGTGCCAGCAGCTTTTTACAGCAGAATCAGCCCCAGCATTTT,CASSFLQQNQPQHF
.,.,13,TRBJ1-2,TRBV3-1/TRBV3-2,TGTGCCAGCAGAAATGAGCAGGGTGGTGGCTACACCTTC,CASRNEQGGGYTF
.,.,15,TRBJ1-1,TRBV6-5,TGTGCCAGCAGAGTAGGGAGGGAACCGAACACTGAAGCTTTCTTT,CASRVGREPNTEAFF
.,TRBD1,13,TRBJ1-2,TRBV19,TGTGCCAGTAGTATGAACAGGGGGCATGGCTACACCTTC,CASSMNRGHGYTF
.,.,15,TRBJ2-2,TRBV11-2,TGTGCCAGCAGCTTTGGAACAGAGGGAACCGGGGAGCTGTTTTTT,CASSFGTEGTGELFF
.,.,17,TRBJ1-2,TRBV7-9,TGTGCCAGCAGCTCGAATAAACAGGGTTCGGCGAGCTATGGCTACACCTTC,CASSSNKQGSASYGYTF
.,.,14,TRBJ2-3,TRBV7-9,TGTGCCAGCAGCTTAGGGGCAGGGCGAGATACGCAGTATTTT,CASSLGAGRDTQYF
.,TRBD1,13,TRBJ2-1,TRBV28,TGTGCCAGCAGTTCGCCTACAGGGGCAGAGCAGTTCTTC,CASSSPTGAEQFF
.,.,15,TRBJ1-1,TRBV27,TGTGCCAGCAGTTTATTCGCAGGTCAGAACACTGAAGCTTTCTTT,CASSLFAGQNTEAFF
few,.,16,TRBJ1-2,TRBV18,TGTGCCAGCTCACCGGGACTGATAGGAGCTAACTATGGCTACACCTTC,CASSPGLIGANYGYTF
.,TRBD1,16,TRBJ2-2,TRBV7-2,TGTGCCAGCAGCTTAAGGGGGCCCTCGAACACCGGGGAGCTGTTTTTT,CASSLRGPSNTGELFF
.,.,11,TRBJ1-3,TRBV11-2,TGTGCCAGCAGCCGGGGTAACACCATATATTTT,CASSRGNTIYF
few,TRBD2,16,TRBJ2-3,TRBV4-2,TGTGCCAGCAGCCAAGGCGAGGGAGGGCGCACAGATACGCAGTATTTT,CASSQGEGGRTDTQYF
.,TRBD1,14,TRBJ1-6,TRBV2,TGTGCCAGCAGGGATGACAGGGGGCAATCACCCCTCCACTTT,CASRDDRGQSPLHF
.,.,20,TRBJ2-6,TRBV24-1,TGTGCCACCAGTGACCCCGGACGCCCCGGGGGTTCGGGCGGGGCCAACGTCCTGACTTTC,CATSDPGRPGGSGGANVLTF
.,.,15,TRBJ1-3,TRBV7-2,TGTGCCAGCAGCTTAGAGCCCGAATCTGGAAACACCATATATTTT,CASSLEPESGNTIYF
.,TRBD1,14,TRBJ1-6,TRBV30,TGTGCCTGTAAGATCCCGACAGGGAATTCACCCCTCCACTTT,CACKIPTGNSPLHF
.,TRBD2,17,TRBJ2-3,TRBV18,TGTGCCAGCTCAGATAGCGGGACCCGCCGGGGCACAGATACGCAGTATTTT,CASSDSGTRRGTDTQYF
.,.,13,TRBJ1-4,TRBV29-1,TGCAGCGTTGAAGATGGAGGTAATGAAAAACTGTTTTTT,CSVEDGGNEKLFF
.,TRBD1,14,TRBJ1-4,TRBV5-4,TGTGCCAGCAGCCGGGGACAGCTAAATGAAAAACTGTTTTTT,CASSRGQLNEKLFF
.,TRBD1,15,TRBJ2-7,TRBV9,TGTGCCAGCAGCGACCGGGACAGGGGTCTCGACGAGCAGTACTTC,CASSDRDRGLDEQYF
.,TRBD2,17,TRBJ2-1,TRBV7-2,TGTGCCAGCAGCCCCAGAACTAGCGGGTATTCCTACAATGAGCAGTTCTTC,CASSPRTSGYSYNEQFF
.,.,14,TRBJ1-2,TRBV28,TGTGCCAGCAGTTTGGCGGGGGGAGTAGGTGGCTACACCTTC,CASSLAGGVGGYTF
once,.,14,TRBJ2-3,TRBV28,TGTGCCAGCGGACGGGGGAGTCACTCAGGAGCGCAGTATTTT,CASGRGSHSGAQYF
.,.,14,TRBJ1-2,TRBV2,TGTGCCAGCATGGGGGGGACTTCTAACTATGGCTACACCTTC,CASMGGTSNYGYTF
.,TRBD1,17,TRBJ1-1,TRBV28,TGTGCCAGCAGTCCACAGGGCTTGGGACAGGGGAACACTGAAGCTTTCTTT,CASSPQGLGQGNTEAFF
.,TRBD1,17,TRBJ1-1,TRBV5-6,TGTGCCAGCAGCCCACTCTCGACAGGGGGCATTCGTACTGAAGCTTTCTTT,CASSPLSTGGIRTEAFF
.,TRBD2,17,TRBJ2-3,TRBV5-4,TGTGCCAGCAGCTGGAGGACTAGCGGGGGAGACACAGATACGCAGTATTTT,CASSWRTSGGDTDTQYF
few,.,14,TRBJ2-2,TRBV10-1,TGCGCCAGCAGTGAGACAGGGCGGACCGGGGAGCTGTTTTTT,CASSETGRTGELFF
.,TRBD1,15,TRBJ2-7,TRBV19,TGTGCCAGTAGTTCCGGGACAGGTTGGATTAACGAGCAGTACTTC,CASSSGTGWINEQYF
.,TRBD1,13,TRBJ2-1,TRBV29-1,TGCAGCGTCCGGGACAGGGGGCACAATGAGCAGTTCTTC,CSVRDRGHNEQFF
.,TRBD2,13,TRBJ2-7,TRBV6-5,TGTGCCAGCGGACTAGCGGTGCCCTACGAGCAGTACTTC,CASGLAVPYEQYF
.,TRBD1,13,TRBJ2-2,TRBV29-1,TGCAGCGTCAACAGGGGCGCCACCGGGGAGCTGTTTTTT,CSVNRGATGELFF
.,.,13,TRBJ1-1,TRBV12-3/TRBV12-4,TGTGCCAGCAGCTTGGTGGGGGGGACTGAAGCTTTCTTT,CASSLVGGTEAFF
.,TRBD1,19,TRBJ1-1,TRBV5-8,TGTGCCAGCAGCTTGGCCAATGTCCGGACAGGGCGGATGAACACTGAAGCTTTCTTT,CASSLANVRTGRMNTEAFF
.,TRBD2,14,TRBJ2-2,TRBV5-1,TGCGCCAGCAGCTTAACCGGGGGGACCGGGGAGCTGTTTTTT,CASSLTGGTGELFF
.,.,12,TRBJ1-2,TRBV30,TGTGCCTGGGTGAGAGCTAACTATGGCTACACCTTC,CAWVRANYGYTF
.,TRBD1,13,TRBJ1-2,TRBV28,TGTGCCAGCAGTTCCGACAGGGGGGGCGGCTACACCTTC,CASSSDRGGGYTF
.,.,13,TRBJ1-4,TRBV2,TGTGCCAGCGGGGACACCCTTTACGAAAAACTGTTTTTT,CASGDTLYEKLFF
.,.,15,TRBJ1-2,TRBV11-2,TGTGCCAGCAGCTTAGCTGTGTCGGCAGGGGCTGGCTACACCTTC,CASSLAVSAGAGYTF
once,TRBD2,18,TRBJ2-7,TRBV14,TGTGCCAGCAGCCGACGCCCGGGACTAGCGGACAAGGATTACGAGCAGTACTTC,CASSRRPGLADKDYEQYF
.,TRBD1,15,TRBJ1-1,TRBV7-9,TGTGCCAGCAGCTGGACCGGGACAGCGAACACTGAAGCTTTCTTT,CASSWTGTANTEAFF
once,TRBD2,14,TRBJ2-2,TRBV28,TGTGCCAGTGGGGGGGACGCAGGAACCGGGGAGCTGTTTTTT,CASGGDAGTGELFF
.,TRBD2,16,TRBJ2-3,TRBV5-4,TGTGCCAGCAGCTTAGAAGCGGGGGCGATGGCAGATACGCAGTATTTT,CASSLEAGAMADTQYF
.,.,14,TRBJ1-1,TRBV27,TGTGCCAGCAGTTTATACGAGGGCAGCACTGAAGCTTTCTTT,CASSLYEGSTEAFF
.,.,16,TRBJ1-2,TRBV19,TGTGCCAGTAGTACCCAGACCGGGACTACTAACTATGGCTACACCTTC,CASSTQTGTTNYGYTF
.,.,15,TRBJ1-1,TRBV7-2,TGTGCCAGCAGCCGGTGGGCAGGGGAAAACACTGAAGCTTTCTTT,CASSRWAGENTEAFF
.,.,14,TRBJ1-1,TRBV3-1/TRBV3-2,TGTGCCAGCAGCCCACACGACAGGCCCCACGGGGCTTTCTTT,CASSPHDRPHGAFF